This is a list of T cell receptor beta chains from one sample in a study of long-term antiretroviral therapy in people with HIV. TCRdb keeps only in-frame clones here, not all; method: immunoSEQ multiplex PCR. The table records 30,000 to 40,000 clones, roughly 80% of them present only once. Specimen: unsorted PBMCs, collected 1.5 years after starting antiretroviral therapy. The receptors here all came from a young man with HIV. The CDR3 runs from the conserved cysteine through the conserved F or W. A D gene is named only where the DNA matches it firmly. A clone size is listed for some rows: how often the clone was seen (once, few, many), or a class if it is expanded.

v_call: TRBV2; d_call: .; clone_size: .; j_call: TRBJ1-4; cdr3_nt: TGTGCCAGCACTAGGATCCTGGGTGAAAAACTGTTTTTT; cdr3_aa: CASTRILGEKLFF
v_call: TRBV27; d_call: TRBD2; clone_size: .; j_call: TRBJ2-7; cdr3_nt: TGTGCCAGCAGTCCGGTGGGTATGGGAGGGCCCTCACCCTACGAGCAGTACTTC; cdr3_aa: CASSPVGMGGPSPYEQYF
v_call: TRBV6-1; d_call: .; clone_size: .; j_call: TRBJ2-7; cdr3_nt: TGTGCCAGCAGTGAAGCGCGACCCACCACCTACGAGCAGTACTTC; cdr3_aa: CASSEARPTTYEQYF
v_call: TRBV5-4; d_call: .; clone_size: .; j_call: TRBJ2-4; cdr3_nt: TGTGCCAGCAGCTCATCCCGGGACAACAAAAACATTCAGTACTTC; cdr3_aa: CASSSSRDNKNIQYF
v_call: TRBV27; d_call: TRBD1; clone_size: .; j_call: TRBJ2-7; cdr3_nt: TGTGCCAGCAGTTTAGGACAGGTCTACGAGCAGTACTTC; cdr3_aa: CASSLGQVYEQYF
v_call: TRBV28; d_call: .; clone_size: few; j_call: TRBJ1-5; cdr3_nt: TGTGCCAGCAGTCTCAATCAGCCCCAGCATTTT; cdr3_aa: CASSLNQPQHF
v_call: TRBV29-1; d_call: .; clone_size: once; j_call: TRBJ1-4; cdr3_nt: TGCAGCGCCGTCGATAATGAAAAACTGTTTTTT; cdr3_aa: CSAVDNEKLFF
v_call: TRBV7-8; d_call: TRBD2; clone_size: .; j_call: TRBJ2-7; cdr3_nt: TGTGCCAGCAGCTCGACTAGCGGGAGTCGCGAGCAGTACTTC; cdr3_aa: CASSSTSGSREQYF
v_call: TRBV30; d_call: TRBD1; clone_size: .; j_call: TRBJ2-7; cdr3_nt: TGTGCCTGGAGGGGGATGCGGACAGGGGTAGAGCAGTACTTC; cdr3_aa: CAWRGMRTGVEQYF
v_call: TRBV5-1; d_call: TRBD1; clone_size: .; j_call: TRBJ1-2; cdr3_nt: TGCGCCAGCAGCTCGGGACAGGGGAGGTATGGCTACACCTTC; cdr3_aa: CASSSGQGRYGYTF
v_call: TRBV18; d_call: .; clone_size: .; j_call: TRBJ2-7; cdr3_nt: TGTGCCAGCTCACCACCTGGATGGGACTACGAGCAGTACTTC; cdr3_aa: CASSPPGWDYEQYF
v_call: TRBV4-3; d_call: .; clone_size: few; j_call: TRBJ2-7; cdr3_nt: TGCGCCAGCAGCCAAGAAGCGTTAGGCCCCTACGAGCAGTACTTC; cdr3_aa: CASSQEALGPYEQYF
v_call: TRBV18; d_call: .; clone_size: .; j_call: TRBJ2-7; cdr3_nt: TGTGCCAGCTCACCACCTAGACAGAACCCCTCCTACGAGCAGTACTTC; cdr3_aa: CASSPPRQNPSYEQYF
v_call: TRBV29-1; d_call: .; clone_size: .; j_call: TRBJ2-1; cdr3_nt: TGCAGCGTTTCTCGTAGCGAGAATGAGCAGTTCTTC; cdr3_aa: CSVSRSENEQFF
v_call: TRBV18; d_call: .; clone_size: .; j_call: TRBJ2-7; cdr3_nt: TGTGCCAGCCCGAAACCAGGGGTCTACGAGCAGTACTTC; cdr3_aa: CASPKPGVYEQYF
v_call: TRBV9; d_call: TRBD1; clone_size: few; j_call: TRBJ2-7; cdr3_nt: TGTGCCAGCAGCGACGGGACAGGGGACTACGAGCAGTACTTC; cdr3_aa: CASSDGTGDYEQYF
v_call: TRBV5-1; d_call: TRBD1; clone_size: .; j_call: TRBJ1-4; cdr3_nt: TGCGCCAGCAGTCAAACAGGGGGCGCCGGTCTGGGTGAAAAACTGTTTTTT; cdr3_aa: CASSQTGGAGLGEKLFF
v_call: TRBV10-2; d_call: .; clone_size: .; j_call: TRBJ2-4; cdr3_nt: TGCGCCAGCAGTGAGTCGATGGCTAGCGCCCTTGGATCCAAAAACATTCAGTACTTC; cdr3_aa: CASSESMASALGSKNIQYF
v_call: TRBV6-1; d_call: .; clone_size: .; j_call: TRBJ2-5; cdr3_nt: TGTGCCAGCACCTGGGGGCTCGAGACCCAGTACTTC; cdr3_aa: CASTWGLETQYF
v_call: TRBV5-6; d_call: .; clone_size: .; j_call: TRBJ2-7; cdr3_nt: TGTGCCAGCAGCTTGGCCCCACCGACCTACGAGCAGTACTTC; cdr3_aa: CASSLAPPTYEQYF
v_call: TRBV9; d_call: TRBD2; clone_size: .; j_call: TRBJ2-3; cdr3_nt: TGTGCCAGCAGCGCCAGTCTACGGATCGGACTAGCGGGGACAGATACGCAGTATTTT; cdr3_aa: CASSASLRIGLAGTDTQYF
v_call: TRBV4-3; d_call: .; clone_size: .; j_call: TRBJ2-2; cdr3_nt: TGCGCCAGCACTCCCTTTTACCGGGACACCGGGGAGCTGTTTTTT; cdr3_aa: CASTPFYRDTGELFF
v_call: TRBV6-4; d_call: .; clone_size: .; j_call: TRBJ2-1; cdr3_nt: TGTGCCAGCAGTGAAGGAGGGTCATCCTACAATGAGCAGTTCTTC; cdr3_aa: CASSEGGSSYNEQFF
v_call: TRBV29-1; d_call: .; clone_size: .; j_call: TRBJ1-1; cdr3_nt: TGCAGGACTAGTTTATCTACTGAAGCTTTCTTT; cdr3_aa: CRTSLSTEAFF
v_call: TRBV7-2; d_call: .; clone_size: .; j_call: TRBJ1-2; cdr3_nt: TGTGCCAGCAGCTTATCGGGGATCTATGGCTACACCTTC; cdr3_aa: CASSLSGIYGYTF
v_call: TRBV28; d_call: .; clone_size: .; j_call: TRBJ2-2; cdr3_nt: TGTGCCAGCATGGACACGAACACCGGGGAGCTGTTTTTT; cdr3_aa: CASMDTNTGELFF
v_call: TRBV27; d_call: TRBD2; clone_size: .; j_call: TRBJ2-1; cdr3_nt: TGTGCCAGCAGTTTAGGCGGGAGCTCCTACAATGAGCAGTTCTTC; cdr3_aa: CASSLGGSSYNEQFF
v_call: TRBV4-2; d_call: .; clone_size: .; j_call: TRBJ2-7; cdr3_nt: TGTGCCAGCACCCGAGGGGGGACCTACGAGCAGTACTTC; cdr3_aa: CASTRGGTYEQYF
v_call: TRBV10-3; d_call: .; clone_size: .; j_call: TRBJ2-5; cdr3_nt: TGTGCCATCAGCCCAAGCGCAGGGAAAGAGACCCAGTACTTC; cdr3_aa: CAISPSAGKETQYF
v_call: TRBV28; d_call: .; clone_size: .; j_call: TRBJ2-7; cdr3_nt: TGTGCCAGCAGCCCCGATGTTACCTACGAGCAGTACTTC; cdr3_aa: CASSPDVTYEQYF
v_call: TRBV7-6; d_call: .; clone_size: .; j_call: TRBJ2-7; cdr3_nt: TGTGCCAGCAGCTTAGAGAGCGGATCCTACGAGCAGTACTTC; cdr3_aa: CASSLESGSYEQYF
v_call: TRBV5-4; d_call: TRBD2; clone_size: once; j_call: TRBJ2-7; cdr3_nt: TGTGCCAGCAGCGAGCGCACGGGAGGCGAGCAGTACTTC; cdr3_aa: CASSERTGGEQYF
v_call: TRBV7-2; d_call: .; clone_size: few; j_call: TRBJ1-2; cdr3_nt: TGTGCCAGCAGCCCGCTTCTTGGAGGGACGAATGGCTACACCTTC; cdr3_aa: CASSPLLGGTNGYTF
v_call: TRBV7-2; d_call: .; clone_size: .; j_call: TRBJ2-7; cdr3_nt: TGTGCCAGCAGCTTAGCGCGAACTAGTTACGAGCAGTACTTC; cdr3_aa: CASSLARTSYEQYF
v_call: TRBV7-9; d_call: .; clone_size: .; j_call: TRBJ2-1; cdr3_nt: TGTGCCAGCACCATCGTTCCTAGCTCCTACAATGAGCAGTTCTTC; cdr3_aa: CASTIVPSSYNEQFF
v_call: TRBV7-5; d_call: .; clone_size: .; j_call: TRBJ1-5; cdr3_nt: TGTGCCCCGGGGGACACGAATAGCAATCAGCCCCAGCATTTT; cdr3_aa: CAPGDTNSNQPQHF
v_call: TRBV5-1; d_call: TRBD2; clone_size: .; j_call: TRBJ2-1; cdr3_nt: TGCGCCAGCAGCTCACTCGGATCCCTCGGGAGGAATGAGCAGTTCTTC; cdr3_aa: CASSSLGSLGRNEQFF
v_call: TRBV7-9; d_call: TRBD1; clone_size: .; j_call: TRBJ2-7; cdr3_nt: TGTGCCAGCAGCCCGTCGAACAGGGGGCTCTACGAGCAGTACTTC; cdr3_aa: CASSPSNRGLYEQYF
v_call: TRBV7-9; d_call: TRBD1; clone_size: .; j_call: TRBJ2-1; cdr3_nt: TGTGCCACCCTAGGGACAGGGAATTACAATGAGCAGTTCTTC; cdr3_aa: CATLGTGNYNEQFF
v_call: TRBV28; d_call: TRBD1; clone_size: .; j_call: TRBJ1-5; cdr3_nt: TGTGCCAGCAGTTTTAGTGCGGGACAGCTTTATCAGCCCCAGCATTTT; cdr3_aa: CASSFSAGQLYQPQHF
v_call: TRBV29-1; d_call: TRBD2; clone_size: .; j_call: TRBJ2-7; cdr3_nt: TGCAGCGTTGAGAGCGGGACGGGCTACGAGCAGTACTTC; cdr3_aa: CSVESGTGYEQYF
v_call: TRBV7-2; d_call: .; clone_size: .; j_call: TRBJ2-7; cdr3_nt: TGTGCCAGCAGCGGGGGTGGGGCCATGTCCTACGAGCAGTACTTC; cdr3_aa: CASSGGGAMSYEQYF
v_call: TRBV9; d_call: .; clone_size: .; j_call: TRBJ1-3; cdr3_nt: TGTGCCAGCAGCGTAGCTACCGGGGCTGGAAACACCATATATTTT; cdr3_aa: CASSVATGAGNTIYF
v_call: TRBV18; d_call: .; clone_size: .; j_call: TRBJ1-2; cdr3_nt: TGTGCCAGCTCACCACCGCCCGGGCTGGTGACGTATGGCTACACCTTC; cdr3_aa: CASSPPPGLVTYGYTF
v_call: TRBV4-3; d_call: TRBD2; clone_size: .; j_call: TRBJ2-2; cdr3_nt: TGCGCCAGCAGCCAAGATGGGACTAGCAACACCGGGGAGCTGTTTTTT; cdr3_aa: CASSQDGTSNTGELFF
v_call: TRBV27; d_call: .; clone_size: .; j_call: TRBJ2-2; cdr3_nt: TGTGCCAGCAGTTTTCCGACCGGGGAGCTGTTTTTT; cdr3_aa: CASSFPTGELFF
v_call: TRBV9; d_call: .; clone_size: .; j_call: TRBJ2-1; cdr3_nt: TGTGCCAGCAGCGCCGGAGGCGGAAGCTCCTACAATGAGCAGTTCTTC; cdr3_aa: CASSAGGGSSYNEQFF
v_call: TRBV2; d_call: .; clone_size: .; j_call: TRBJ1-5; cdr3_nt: TGTGCCAGCAGTGAGCGGGGAGCAGATCAGCCCCAGCATTTT; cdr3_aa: CASSERGADQPQHF
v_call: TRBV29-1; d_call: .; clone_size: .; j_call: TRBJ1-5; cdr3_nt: TGCAGCGTTGAGTCCAGATGCAATCAGCCCCAGCATTTT; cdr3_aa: CSVESRCNQPQHF
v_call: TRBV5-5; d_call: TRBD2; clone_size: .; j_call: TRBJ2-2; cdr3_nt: TGTGCCAGCAGCTTGCTTAGCGGGAGCGGGGAGCTGTTTTTT; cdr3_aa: CASSLLSGSGELFF
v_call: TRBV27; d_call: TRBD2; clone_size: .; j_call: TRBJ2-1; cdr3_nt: TGTGCCAGCAGTTTTGATGGGACTAGCGGGAAAGTCGCCTACAATGAGCAGTTCTTC; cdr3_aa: CASSFDGTSGKVAYNEQFF
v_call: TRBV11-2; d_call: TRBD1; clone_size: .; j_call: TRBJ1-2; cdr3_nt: TGTGCCAGCAGCCTAGGACAGGGGGCGTTTGGCTACACCTTC; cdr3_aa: CASSLGQGAFGYTF
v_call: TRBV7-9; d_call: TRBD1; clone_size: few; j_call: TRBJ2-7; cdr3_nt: TGTGCCAGCAGCTTAGAGGCAGGGGGCTACGAGCAGTACTTC; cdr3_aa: CASSLEAGGYEQYF